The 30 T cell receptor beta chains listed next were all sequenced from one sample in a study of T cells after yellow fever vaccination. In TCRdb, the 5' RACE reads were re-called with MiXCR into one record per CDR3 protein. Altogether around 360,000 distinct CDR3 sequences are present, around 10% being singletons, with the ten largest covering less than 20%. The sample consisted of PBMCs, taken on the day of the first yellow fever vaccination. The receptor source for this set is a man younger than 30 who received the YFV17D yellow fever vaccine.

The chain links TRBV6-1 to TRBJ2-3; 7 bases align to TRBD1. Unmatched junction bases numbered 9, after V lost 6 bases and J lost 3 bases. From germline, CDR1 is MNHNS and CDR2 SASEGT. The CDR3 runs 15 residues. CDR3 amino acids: CASSSGQVGTDTQYF. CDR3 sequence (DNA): TGTGCCAGCAGCTCCGGACAGGTCGGGACAGATACGCAGTATTTT.

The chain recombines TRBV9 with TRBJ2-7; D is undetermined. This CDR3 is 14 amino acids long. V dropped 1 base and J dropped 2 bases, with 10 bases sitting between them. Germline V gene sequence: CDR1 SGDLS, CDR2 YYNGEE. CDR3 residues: CASSVTETPYEQYF. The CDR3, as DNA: TGTGCCAGCAGCGTAACAGAGACCCCCTACGAGCAGTACTTC.

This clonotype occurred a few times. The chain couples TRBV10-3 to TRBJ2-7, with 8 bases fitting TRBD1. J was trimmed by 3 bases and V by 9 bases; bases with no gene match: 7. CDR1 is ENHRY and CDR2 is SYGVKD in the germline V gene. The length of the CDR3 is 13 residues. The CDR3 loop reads CAIKPTGGYEQYF. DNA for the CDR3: TGTGCCATAAAACCTACAGGGGGCTACGAGCAGTACTTC.

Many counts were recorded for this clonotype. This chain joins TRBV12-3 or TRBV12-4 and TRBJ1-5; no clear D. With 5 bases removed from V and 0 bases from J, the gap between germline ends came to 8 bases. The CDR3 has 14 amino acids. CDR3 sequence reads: CASSRTDSNQPQHF. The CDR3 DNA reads TGTGCCAGCAGTCGTACAGATAGCAATCAGCCCCAGCATTTT.

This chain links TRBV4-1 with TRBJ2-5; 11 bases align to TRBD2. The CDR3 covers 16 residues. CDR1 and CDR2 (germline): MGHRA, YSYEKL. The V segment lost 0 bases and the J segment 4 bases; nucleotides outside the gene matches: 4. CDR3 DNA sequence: TGCGCCAGCAGCCAAGATCTGCTAGCGGGGGGAGAGACCCAGTACTTC. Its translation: CASSQDLLAGGETQYF.

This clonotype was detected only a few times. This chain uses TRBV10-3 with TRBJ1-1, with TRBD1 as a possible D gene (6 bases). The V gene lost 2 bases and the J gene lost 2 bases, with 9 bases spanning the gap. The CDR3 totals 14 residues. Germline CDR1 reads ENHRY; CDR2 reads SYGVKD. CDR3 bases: TGTGCCATCAGTGAGGGGGGCAGTAACACTGAAGCTTTCTTT. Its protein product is CAISEGGSNTEAFF.

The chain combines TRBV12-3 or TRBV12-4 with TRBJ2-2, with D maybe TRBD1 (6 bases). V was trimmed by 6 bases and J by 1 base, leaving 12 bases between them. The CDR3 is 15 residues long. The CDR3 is CASSKTGQNTGELFF. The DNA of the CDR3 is TGTGCCAGCAGCAAAACGGGACAGAACACCGGGGAGCTGTTTTTT.

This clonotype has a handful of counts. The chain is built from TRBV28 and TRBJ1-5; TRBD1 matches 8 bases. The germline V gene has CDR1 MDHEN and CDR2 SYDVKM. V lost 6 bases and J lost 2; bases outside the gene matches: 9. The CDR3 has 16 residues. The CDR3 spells CASSQPTTGGNQPQHF. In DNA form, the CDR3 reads TGTGCCAGCAGCCAACCCACGACAGGGGGCAATCAGCCCCAGCATTTT.

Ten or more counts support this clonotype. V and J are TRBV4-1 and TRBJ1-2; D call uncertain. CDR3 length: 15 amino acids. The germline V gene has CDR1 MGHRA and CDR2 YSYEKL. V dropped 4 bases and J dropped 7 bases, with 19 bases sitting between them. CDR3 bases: TGCGCCAGCAGCCGCCCGGGAGAGGGTCTCTTTGGCTACACCTTC. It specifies CASSRPGEGLFGYTF.

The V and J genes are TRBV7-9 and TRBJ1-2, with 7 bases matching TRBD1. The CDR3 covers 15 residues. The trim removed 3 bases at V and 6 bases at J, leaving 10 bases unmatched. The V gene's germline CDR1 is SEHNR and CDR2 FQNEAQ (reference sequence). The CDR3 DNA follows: TGTGCCAGCAGCTTCCAGCGGACAGGCCAGAATGGCTACACCTTC. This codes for CASSFQRTGQNGYTF.

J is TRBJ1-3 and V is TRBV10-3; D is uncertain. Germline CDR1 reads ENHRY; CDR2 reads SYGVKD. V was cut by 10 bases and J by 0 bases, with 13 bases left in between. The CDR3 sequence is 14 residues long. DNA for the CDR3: TGTGCCACTACGGTCCAACTCTCTGGAAACACCATATATTTT. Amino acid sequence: CATTVQLSGNTIYF.

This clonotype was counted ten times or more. The CDR3 protein is CASSLEGSGNTIYF. CDR3 sequence (DNA): TGTGCCAGCAGCTTGGAAGGGTCTGGAAACACCATATATTTT. The chain recombines TRBV5-4 with TRBJ1-3; D uncertain. Between the trimmed V and J ends, which lost 0 bases and 1 base, there was a span of 5 bases. The CDR3 consists of 14 residues. Germline-derived CDR1 and CDR2 are SGHNT and YYREEE (reference sequence).

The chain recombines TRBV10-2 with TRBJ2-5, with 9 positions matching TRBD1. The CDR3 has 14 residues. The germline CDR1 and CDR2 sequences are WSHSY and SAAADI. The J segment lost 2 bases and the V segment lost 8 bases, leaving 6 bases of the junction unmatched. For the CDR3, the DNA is TGCGCCAGCCAGCGGACAGGGGCGCAAGAGACCCAGTACTTC. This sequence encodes CASQRTGAQETQYF.

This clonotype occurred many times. CDR3 region: CASSFTGTGAGTEAFF. As DNA, the CDR3 is TGCGCCAGCAGCTTTACGGGTACTGGAGCCGGCACTGAAGCTTTCTTT. The chain joins TRBV5-1 to TRBJ1-1; D gene uncertain. Germline V gene data show CDR1 as SGHRS and CDR2 as YFSETQ. The CDR3 runs to 16 residues. V gave up 2 bases and J gave up 4 bases, with 18 bases separating them.

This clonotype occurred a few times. The CDR3 sequence is CATAVTGGASEKLFF. The CDR3 DNA follows: TGCGCCACCGCGGTAACAGGGGGCGCGTCTGAAAAACTGTTTTTT. V usage is TRBV5-1 and J usage is TRBJ1-4; 9 nucleotides agree with TRBD1. In germline, CDR1 is SGHRS, CDR2 YFSETQ. The J segment lost 7 bases and the V segment lost 9 bases, leaving 13 bases of the junction unmatched. The CDR3 length is 15 residues.

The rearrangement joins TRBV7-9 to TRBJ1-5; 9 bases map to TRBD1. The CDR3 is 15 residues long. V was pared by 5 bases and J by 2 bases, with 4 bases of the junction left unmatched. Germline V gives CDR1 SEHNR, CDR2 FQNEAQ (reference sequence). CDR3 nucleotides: TGTGCCAGCAGCATGGACAGGGGCGGCAATCAGCCCCAGCATTTT. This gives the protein CASSMDRGGNQPQHF.

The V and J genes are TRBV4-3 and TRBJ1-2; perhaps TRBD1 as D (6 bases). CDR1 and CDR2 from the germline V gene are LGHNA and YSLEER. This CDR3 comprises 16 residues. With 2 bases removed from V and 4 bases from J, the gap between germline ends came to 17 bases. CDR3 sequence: CASSQTLGGAVYGYTF. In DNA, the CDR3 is TGCGCCAGCAGCCAAACGCTGGGGGGCGCGGTCTATGGCTACACCTTC.

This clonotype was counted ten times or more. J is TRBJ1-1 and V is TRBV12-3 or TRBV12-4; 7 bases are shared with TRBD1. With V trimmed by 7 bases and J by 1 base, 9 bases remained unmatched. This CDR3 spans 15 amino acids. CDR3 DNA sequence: TGTGCCAGCACCCAGAGGGACAGCCAGAACACTGAAGCTTTCTTT. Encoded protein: CASTQRDSQNTEAFF.

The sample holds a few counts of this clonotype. CDR3 amino acids: CSVRQGGNSPLHF. The CDR3, as DNA: TGCAGCGTACGACAGGGAGGTAATTCACCCCTCCACTTT. V is TRBV29-1 and J is TRBJ1-6, with TRBD1 matching over 7 bases. Looked up from germline, CDR1 is SQVTM and CDR2 is ANQGSEA. V was clipped by 6 bases and J by 6 bases; unmatched bases: 5. The CDR3 has 13 residues.

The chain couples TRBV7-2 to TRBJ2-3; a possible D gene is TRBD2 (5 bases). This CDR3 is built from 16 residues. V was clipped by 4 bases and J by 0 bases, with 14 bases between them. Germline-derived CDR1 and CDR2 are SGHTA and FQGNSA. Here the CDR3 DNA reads TGTGCCAGCAGCTCACCGATACTAGGTAGCACAGATACGCAGTATTTT. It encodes CASSSPILGSTDTQYF.

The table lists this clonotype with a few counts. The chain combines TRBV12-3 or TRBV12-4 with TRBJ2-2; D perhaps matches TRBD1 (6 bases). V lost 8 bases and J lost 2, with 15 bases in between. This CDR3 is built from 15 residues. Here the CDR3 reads CASHTTGLNTGELFF. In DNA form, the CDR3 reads TGTGCCAGCCACACGACAGGCCTCAACACCGGGGAGCTGTTTTTT.

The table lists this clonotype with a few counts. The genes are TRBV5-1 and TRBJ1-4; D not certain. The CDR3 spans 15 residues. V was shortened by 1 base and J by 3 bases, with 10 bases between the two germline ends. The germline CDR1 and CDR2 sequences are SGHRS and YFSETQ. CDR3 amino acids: CASSLYGLANEKLFF. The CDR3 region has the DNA TGCGCCAGCAGCTTGTACGGGCTGGCTAATGAAAAACTGTTTTTT.

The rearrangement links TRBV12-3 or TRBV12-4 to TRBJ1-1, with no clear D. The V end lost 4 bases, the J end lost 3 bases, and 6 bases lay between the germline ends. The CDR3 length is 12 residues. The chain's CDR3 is CASSSVYTEAFF. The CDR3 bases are TGTGCCAGCAGTTCCGTTTACACTGAAGCTTTCTTT.

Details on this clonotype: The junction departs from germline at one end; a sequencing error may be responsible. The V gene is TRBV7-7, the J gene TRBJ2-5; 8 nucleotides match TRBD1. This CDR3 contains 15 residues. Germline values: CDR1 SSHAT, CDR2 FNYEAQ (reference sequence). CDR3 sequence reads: CASSRTGGEGETQYF. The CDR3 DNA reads TGTGCTAGCAGCCGTACAGGGGGAGAGGGAGAGACCCAGTACTTC.

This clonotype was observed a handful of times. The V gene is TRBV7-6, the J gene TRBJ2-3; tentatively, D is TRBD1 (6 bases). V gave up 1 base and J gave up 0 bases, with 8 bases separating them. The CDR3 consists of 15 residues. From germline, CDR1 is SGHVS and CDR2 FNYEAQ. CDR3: CASSLGQASTDTQYF. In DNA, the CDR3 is TGTGCCAGCAGCTTAGGACAGGCTAGCACAGATACGCAGTATTTT.

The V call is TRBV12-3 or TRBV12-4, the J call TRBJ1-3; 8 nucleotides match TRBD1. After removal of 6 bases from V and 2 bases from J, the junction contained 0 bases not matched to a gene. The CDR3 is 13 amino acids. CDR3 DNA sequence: TGTGCCAGCAGACAGGGGGCTGGAAACACCATATATTTT. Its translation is CASRQGAGNTIYF.

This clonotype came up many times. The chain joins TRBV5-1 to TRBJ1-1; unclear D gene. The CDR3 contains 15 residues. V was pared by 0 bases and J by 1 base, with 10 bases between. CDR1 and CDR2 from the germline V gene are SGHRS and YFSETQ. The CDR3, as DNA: TGCGCCAGCAGCTTGGAGGGCAGGACGAACACTGAAGCTTTCTTT. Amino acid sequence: CASSLEGRTNTEAFF.

This CDR3 reads CASSLVSWVGEQYV. CDR3 nucleotide sequence: TGTGCCAGCAGCTTAGTTTCGTGGGTTGGCGAGCAGTACGTC. This chain joins TRBV7-2 and TRBJ2-7; D ambiguous. The germline V gene encodes CDR1 SGHTA and CDR2 FQGNSA. Trimming removed 1 base from V and 6 bases from J, with 13 bases in between. The CDR3 extends over 14 amino acids.

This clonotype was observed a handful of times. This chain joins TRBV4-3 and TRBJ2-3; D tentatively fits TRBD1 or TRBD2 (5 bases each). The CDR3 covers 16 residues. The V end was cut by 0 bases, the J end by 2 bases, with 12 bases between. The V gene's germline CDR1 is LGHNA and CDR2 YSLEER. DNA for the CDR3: TGCGCCAGCAGCCAAGATCTGAGGGGTTCCACAGATACGCAGTATTTT. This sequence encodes CASSQDLRGSTDTQYF.

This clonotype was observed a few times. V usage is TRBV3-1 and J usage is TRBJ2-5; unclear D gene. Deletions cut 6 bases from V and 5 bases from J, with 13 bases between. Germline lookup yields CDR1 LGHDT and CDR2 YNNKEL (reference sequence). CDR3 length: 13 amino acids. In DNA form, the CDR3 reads TGTGCCAGCAGTCGCGACGGGCGGGAGACCCAGTACTTC. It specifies CASSRDGRETQYF.